One and the same sample provided the 13 T cell receptor beta chains below, sequenced in a study of blood T cell repertoires in COVID-19. The protocol was immunoSEQ multiplex PCR, while the TCRdb copy is restricted to in-frame clones and leaves out a portion. The table lists about 190,000 clones, about 77% of them singletons. The sequencing input was PBMCs or T cells enriched from blood (not recorded which). The receptors were sampled from a woman aged 50 to 60 with acute COVID-19.

V gene TRBV4-2 combines with J gene TRBJ1-2, with 12 bases fitting TRBD1. The CDR3 is 16 amino acids. Germline lookup yields CDR1 LGHNA and CDR2 YNFKEQ. Germline trimming cut 4 bases from V and 8 bases from J; bases unmatched to any gene: 11. Here the CDR3 reads CASSPHPGQGAQGYTF. The DNA for the CDR3 is TGTGCCAGCAGCCCTCATCCGGGACAGGGGGCGCAAGGCTACACCTTC.

In this sample, this clone turned up a few times. This chain connects TRBV18 to TRBJ2-7, with TRBD1 matching over 8 bases. The germline gives CDR1 KGHSH, CDR2 LQKENI. CDR3 length: 13 residues. The V and J ends lost 5 bases and 3 bases, in that order; junction bases with no gene match: 3. The CDR3 DNA reads as TGTGCCAGCTCAACCGGGACAGGCTACGAGCAGTACGTC. Amino acids: CASSTGTGYEQYV.

As regards this clone: A junction end diverges from the germline sequence, so it may reflect a read error. The chain couples TRBV7-7 to TRBJ2-5; 7 bases match TRBD1. CDR1 and CDR2 from the germline V gene are SSHAT and FNYEAQ (reference sequence). This CDR3 has 15 residues. The CDR3 reads CASSLDREPQETQYF. The CDR3 DNA follows: TGTGCTAGCAGCTTAGACAGGGAGCCGCAAGAGACCCAGTACTTC.

The chain uses TRBV11-3 and TRBJ2-2, with a weak D call TRBD1 (6 bases). V shed 5 bases and J shed 7 bases, with 11 bases lying between them. Germline V gene lookup returns CDR1 SGHNT and CDR2 YENEEA. The CDR3 runs 13 residues. The CDR3 sequence is CASSPQGIGELFF. DNA of the CDR3: TGTGCCAGCAGCCCCCAGGGGATCGGGGAGCTGTTTTTT.

This clone is a singleton in its sample. The rearrangement joins TRBV19 to TRBJ1-1; unclear D gene. CDR3 length equals 13 residues. In germline, CDR1 is LNHDA, CDR2 SQIVND (reference sequence). With 7 bases removed from V and 0 bases from J, the gap between germline ends came to 9 bases. The CDR3 region is CASKRNLNTEAFF. The CDR3, as DNA: TGTGCCAGTAAGAGGAACCTGAACACTGAAGCTTTCTTT.

This clone was detected ten times or more. Other DNA sequences in the sample encode the same CDR3. The chain employs TRBV7-9 and TRBJ1-4, with TRBD1 as a possible D gene (5 bases). CDR1 SEHNR and CDR2 FQNEAQ come from the germline V gene (reference sequence). With 1 base removed from V and 3 bases from J, the gap between germline ends came to 9 bases. This CDR3 is built from 15 residues. This CDR3 is CASSLGGGPNEKLFF. The CDR3 coding sequence is TGTGCCAGCAGCTTAGGGGGGGGACCTAATGAAAAACTGTTTTTT.

V gene TRBV10-1 combines with J gene TRBJ2-7; 7 bases are a match to TRBD2. V trimming: 0 bases; J trimming: 4 bases; junction bases outside the gene matches: 12. The length of the CDR3 is 17 residues. Germline assignment: CDR1 WNHNN and CDR2 SYGVQD (reference sequence). CDR3 bases: TGCGCCAGCAGTGAGTCCCGAGCAGGCCAGGGAGGGTACGAGCAGTACGTC. This gives the protein CASSESRAGQGGYEQYV.

To note about this clone: This may come from a read error, since a much larger clone is one base off. At the DNA level, this CDR3 is encoded by other sequences in the same sample as well. This chain uses TRBV7-9 with TRBJ1-1, with D perhaps matching TRBD1 (6 bases). The V end lost 5 bases, the J end lost 1 base, and 8 bases lay between the germline ends. The CDR3 has 13 residues. Germline V gene sequence: CDR1 SEHNR, CDR2 FQNEAQ (reference sequence). The CDR3 coding sequence is TGTGCCAGCAGCCAACAGGGGAACACTGAAGCTTTCTTT. This codes for CASSQQGNTEAFF.

The chain recombines TRBV25-1 with TRBJ2-3; 7 nucleotides agree with TRBD1. CDR1 is MGHDK, CDR2 SYGVNS, per germline. This CDR3 is built from 14 residues. The ends lost 1 base at V and 14 bases at J; junction bases unmatched: 12. CDR3 region: CASSESLTGTVSYF. CDR3 nucleotide sequence: TGTGCCAGCAGTGAATCCCTAACCGGGACAGTATCGTATTTT.

The V call is TRBV18, the J call TRBJ2-6; perhaps TRBD2 as D (5 bases). Trimming removed 3 bases at V and 1 base at J, with 7 bases between. CDR3 length equals 15 residues. Germline V lookup: CDR1 KGHSH, CDR2 LQKENI. The CDR3 DNA reads as TGTGCCAGCTCACCCCGGGAATCTGGGGCCAACGTCCTGACTTTC. This sequence encodes CASSPRESGANVLTF.

V and J are TRBV7-2 and TRBJ1-1; no definite D call. The germline V and J ends were trimmed by 0 bases and 1 base, with 9 bases remaining between them. In germline, CDR1 is SGHTA, CDR2 FQGNSA. CDR3 length: 15 amino acids. The CDR3 loop is CASSLATLGNTEAFF. DNA for the CDR3: TGTGCCAGCAGCTTAGCGACACTTGGGAACACTGAAGCTTTCTTT.

The V gene is TRBV19, the J gene TRBJ1-2; 8 bases match TRBD1. The ends lost 3 bases at V and 4 bases at J; junction bases unmatched: 10. This CDR3 has 16 residues. CDR1 is LNHDA, CDR2 SQIVND, per germline (reference sequence). The DNA for the CDR3 is TGTGCCAGTAGTATCCGCCCCCCCGACAGGGGCTATGGCTACACCTTC. Translating gives CASSIRPPDRGYGYTF. The full variable domain, in which reference TRBV19 and TRBJ1-2 provide the parts outside the CDR3, is DGGITQSPKYLFRKEGQNVTLSCEQNLNHDAMYWYRQDPGQGLRLIYYSQIVNDFQKGDIAEGYSVSREKKESFPLTVTSAQKNPTAFYLCASSIRPPDRGYGYTFGSGTRLTVV.

The chain combines TRBV5-4 with TRBJ1-1, with unresolved D. The CDR3 is 16 amino acids. Germline-derived CDR1 and CDR2 are SGHNT and YYREEE (reference sequence). V shed 3 bases and J shed 1 base, with 16 bases lying between them. CDR3 loop: CASSWEGGGRNTEAFF. CDR3 in DNA: TGTGCCAGCAGCTGGGAGGGTGGAGGTCGGAACACTGAAGCTTTCTTT. Full variable domain (rest looked up from reference TRBV5-4 and TRBJ1-1): ETGVTQSPTHLIKTRGQQVTLRCSSQSGHNTVSWYQQALGQGPQFIFQYYREEENGRGNFPPRFSGLQFPNYSSELNVNALELDDSALYLCASSWEGGGRNTEAFFGQGTRLTVV.